This T cell receptor (beta chain) was sequenced during a study of T-cell memory formation after mild COVID-19. The CDR3 contains 15 residues. J was trimmed by 5 bases and V by 0 bases; bases with no gene match: 1. CDR1 LGHNA and CDR2 YSLEER come from the germline V gene. TCRdb itself ran the 5' RACE reads through MiXCR, one entry per CDR3 protein. Of 110,000 or so distinct CDR3 sequences detected, approximately 21% appear once; the ten largest clones hold approximately 41%. This clonotype originated in a man in his late teens or twenties who had mild COVID-19 (a few samples of this study predate the infection). Cell type and time point are not known. Sequenced sample: PBMCs or a T cell subset sorted from them (not recorded which). The V and J genes are TRBV4-3 and TRBJ1-6; 7 bases match TRBD1. CDR3 DNA sequence: TGCGCCAGCAGCCAAGACACAGGGGATAATTCACCCCTCCACTTT. This codes for CASSQDTGDNSPLHF.